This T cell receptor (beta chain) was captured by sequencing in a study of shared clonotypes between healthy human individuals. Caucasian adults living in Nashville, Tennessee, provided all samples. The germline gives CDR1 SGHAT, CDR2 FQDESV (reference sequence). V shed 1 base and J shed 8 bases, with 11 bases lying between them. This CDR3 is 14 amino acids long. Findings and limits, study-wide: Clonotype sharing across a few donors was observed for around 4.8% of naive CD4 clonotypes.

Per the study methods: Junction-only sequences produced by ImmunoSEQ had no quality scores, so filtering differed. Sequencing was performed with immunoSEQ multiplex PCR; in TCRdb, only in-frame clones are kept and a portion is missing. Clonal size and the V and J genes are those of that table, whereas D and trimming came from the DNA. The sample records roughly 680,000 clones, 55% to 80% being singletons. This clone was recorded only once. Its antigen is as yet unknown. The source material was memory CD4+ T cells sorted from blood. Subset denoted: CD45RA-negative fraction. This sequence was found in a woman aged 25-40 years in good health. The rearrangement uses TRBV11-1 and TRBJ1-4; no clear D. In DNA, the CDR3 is TGTGCCAGCAGCTTAGGGGCGGCGAGGGAAAAACTGTTTTTT. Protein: CASSLGAAREKLFF.